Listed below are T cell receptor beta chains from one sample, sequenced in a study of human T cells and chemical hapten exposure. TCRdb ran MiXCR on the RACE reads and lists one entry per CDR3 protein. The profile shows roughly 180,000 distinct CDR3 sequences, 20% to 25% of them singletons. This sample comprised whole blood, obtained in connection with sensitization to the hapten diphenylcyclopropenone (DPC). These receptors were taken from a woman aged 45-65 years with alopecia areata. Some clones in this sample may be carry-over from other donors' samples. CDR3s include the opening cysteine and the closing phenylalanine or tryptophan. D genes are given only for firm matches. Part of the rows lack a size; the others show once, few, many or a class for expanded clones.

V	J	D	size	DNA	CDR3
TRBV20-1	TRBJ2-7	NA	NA	TGCAGTGCCAGACGTGGGGTGGGCAGCCAGCTTGCCTACGAGCAGTACTTC	CSARRGVGSQLAYEQYF
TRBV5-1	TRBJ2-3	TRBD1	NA	TGCGCCAGCAGCTTGGTTTCTACGGGACAGACAGATACGCAGTATTTT	CASSLVSTGQTDTQYF
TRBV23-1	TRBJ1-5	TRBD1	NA	TGCGCCAGCAGTAAAGAAGACAGGGGGATAAATCAGCCCCAGCATTTT	CASSKEDRGINQPQHF
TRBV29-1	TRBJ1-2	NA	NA	TGCAGCGTTGATTCAGGGATGAGCTACACCTTC	CSVDSGMSYTF
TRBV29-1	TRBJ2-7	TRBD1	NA	TGCAGCGCGCGGACAGGGGGCAACTCCTACGAGCAGTACTTC	CSARTGGNSYEQYF
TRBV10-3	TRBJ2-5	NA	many	TGTGCCATCAGCCCAACTGGCGGGTCACAAGAGACCCAGTACTTC	CAISPTGGSQETQYF
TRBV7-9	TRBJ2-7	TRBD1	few	TGTGCCAGCAGCCAAGGGGGGTGGGACAGGACCTACGAGCAGTACTTC	CASSQGGWDRTYEQYF
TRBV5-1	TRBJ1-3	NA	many	TGCGCCAGCAGCACTGGACGGGTAACTGGAAACACCATATATTTT	CASSTGRVTGNTIYF
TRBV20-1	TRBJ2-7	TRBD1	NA	TGCAGTGCTAGAGATTCGGACAGGGGGACCTACGAGCAGTACTTC	CSARDSDRGTYEQYF
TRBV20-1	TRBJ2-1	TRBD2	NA	TGCAGTGCAGACGGGACTAGCGGGAGTTTCGATGAGCAGTTCTTC	CSADGTSGSFDEQFF
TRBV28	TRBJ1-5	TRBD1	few	TGTGCCAGCAGTTTATGGAGGGACAGGGAAAGCAATCAGCCCCAGCATTTT	CASSLWRDRESNQPQHF
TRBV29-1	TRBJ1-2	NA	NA	TGCAGCGTACCAGCGTCGGGTCTGACTTCCTATGGCTACACCTTC	CSVPASGLTSYGYTF
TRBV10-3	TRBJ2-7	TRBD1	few	TGTGCCATCACCCAGGGACAGGGGGCCTACGAGCAGTACTTC	CAITQGQGAYEQYF
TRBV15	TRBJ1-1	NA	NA	TGTGCCACCAGCAGTCAATATGGGAACACTGAAGCTTTCTTT	CATSSQYGNTEAFF
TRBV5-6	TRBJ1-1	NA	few	TGTGCCAGCAGCCGGGCTCCAGGGGTGGGCACTGAAGCTTTCTTT	CASSRAPGVGTEAFF
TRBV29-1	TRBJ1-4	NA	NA	TGCATCGTGTCTGAAGCTCCCGGTGAAAAACTGTTTTTT	CIVSEAPGEKLFF
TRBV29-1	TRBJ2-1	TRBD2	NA	TGCAGCGTTGACTTCCTAGCGGGAGTTTCCTACAATGAGCAGTTCTTC	CSVDFLAGVSYNEQFF
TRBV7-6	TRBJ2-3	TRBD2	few	TGTGCCAGCAGCTTACGGAGCGGGAGGGGCACAGATACGCAGTATTTT	CASSLRSGRGTDTQYF
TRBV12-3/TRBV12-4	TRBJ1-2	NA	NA	TGTGCCAGCAGACCTAGGGTCAGGAGGGGCTACACCTTC	CASRPRVRRGYTF
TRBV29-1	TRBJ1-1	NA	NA	TGCAGCGTTGAAAAACAACTTAACACTGAAGCTTTCTTT	CSVEKQLNTEAFF
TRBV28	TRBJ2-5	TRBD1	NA	TGTGCCAGCAGGAAACCGGGACAGGGAGTGGAGACCCAGTACTTC	CASRKPGQGVETQYF
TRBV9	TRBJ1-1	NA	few	TGTGCCAGCAGCACCTTGACAGATCCCTCTGAAGCTTTCTTT	CASSTLTDPSEAFF
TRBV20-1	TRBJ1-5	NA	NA	TGCAGTGCCGCCGACAGATTTAGGAGCAATCAGCCCCAGCATTTT	CSAADRFRSNQPQHF
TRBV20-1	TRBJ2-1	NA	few	TGCAGTGCTTTTTACCGGGACACGGGCCTCAATGAGCAGTTCTTC	CSAFYRDTGLNEQFF
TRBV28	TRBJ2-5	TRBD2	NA	TGTGCCAGCACTCCGAGGGGTAGCGGGAGGCCAGAGACCCAGTACTTC	CASTPRGSGRPETQYF
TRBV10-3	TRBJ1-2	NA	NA	TGTGCCATCAGAGATTCTACCTGGGATACAGGCGAATCAAACTATGGCTACACCTTC	CAIRDSTWDTGESNYGYTF
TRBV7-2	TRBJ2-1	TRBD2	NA	TGTGCCAGCAGCTTGACTAGCGGGAGATCCTACAATGAGCAGTTCTTC	CASSLTSGRSYNEQFF
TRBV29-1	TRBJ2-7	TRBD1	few	TGCAGCGTCAGGGACAGTCTCTACGAGCAGTACTTC	CSVRDSLYEQYF
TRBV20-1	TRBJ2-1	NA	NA	TGCAGTGCTCCCGGGACATTCGAAGGTGAGCAGTTCTTC	CSAPGTFEGEQFF
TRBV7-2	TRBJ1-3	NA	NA	TGTGCCAGCAGTCTATGGTCATCTGGAAACACCATATATTTT	CASSLWSSGNTIYF
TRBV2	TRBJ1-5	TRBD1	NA	TGTGCCAGCAGATTGACAGGGGGTGAGAATCAGCCCCAGCATTTT	CASRLTGGENQPQHF
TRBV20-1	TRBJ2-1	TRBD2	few	TGCAGTGCTAGAGAACTAACGGGAGGCCCTGAGCAGTTCTTC	CSARELTGGPEQFF
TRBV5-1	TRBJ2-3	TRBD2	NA	TGCGCCAGCAGCTTGGCAGCGGGAATGTTGGATACGCAGTATTTT	CASSLAAGMLDTQYF
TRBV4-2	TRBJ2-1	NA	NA	TGTGCCAGCAGCCAAGACTACACGAGGACCTACAATGAGCAGTTCTTC	CASSQDYTRTYNEQFF
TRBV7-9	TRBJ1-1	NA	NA	TGTGCCAGCAGCTTTGAGACCGCGGCCACTGAAGCTTTCTTT	CASSFETAATEAFF
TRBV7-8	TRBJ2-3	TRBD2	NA	TGTGCCAGCAGCTTAAGACTAGCGGGAGCTCCCACAGATACGCAGTATTTT	CASSLRLAGAPTDTQYF
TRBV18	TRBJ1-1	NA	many	TGTGCCAGCTCACCGTCGTACGGGACTGAAGCTTTCTTT	CASSPSYGTEAFF
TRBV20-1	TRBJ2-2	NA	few	TGCAGTGCGGGATCGGGCGGGGAGCTGTTTTTT	CSAGSGGELFF
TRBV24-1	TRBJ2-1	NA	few	TGTGCCACCAGTCATTCTACTCTAGACGAGCAGTTCTTC	CATSHSTLDEQFF
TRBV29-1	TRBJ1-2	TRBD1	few	TGCAGCGTGAGAAACAGGGGGGAAAACTATGGCTACACCTTC	CSVRNRGENYGYTF
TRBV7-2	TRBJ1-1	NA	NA	TGTGCCAGCAGCTTAGCCGCAGTGAACACTGAAGCTTTCTTT	CASSLAAVNTEAFF